This T cell receptor (beta chain) came from a study of blood T cell repertoires in COVID-19. The V and J ends lost 6 bases and 6 bases respectively, with 18 bases between them. This CDR3 has 15 residues. Germline V gives CDR1 SNHLY, CDR2 FYNNEI. Using immunoSEQ multiplex PCR, the repertoire was profiled, and TCRdb retains in-frame clones only, with some absent. The sample holds around 120,000 clones, more than 60% seen once. Sequenced input: peripheral blood. This clonotype was obtained from a man between 65 and 80 years old with acute or convalescent COVID-19. The chain carries TRBV2 and TRBJ1-5; D unclear. The CDR3 DNA follows: TGTGCCAGCAGGGCAGAGGGTGGGGAATCTCAGCCCCAGCATTTT. It yields the protein CASRAEGGESQPQHF.